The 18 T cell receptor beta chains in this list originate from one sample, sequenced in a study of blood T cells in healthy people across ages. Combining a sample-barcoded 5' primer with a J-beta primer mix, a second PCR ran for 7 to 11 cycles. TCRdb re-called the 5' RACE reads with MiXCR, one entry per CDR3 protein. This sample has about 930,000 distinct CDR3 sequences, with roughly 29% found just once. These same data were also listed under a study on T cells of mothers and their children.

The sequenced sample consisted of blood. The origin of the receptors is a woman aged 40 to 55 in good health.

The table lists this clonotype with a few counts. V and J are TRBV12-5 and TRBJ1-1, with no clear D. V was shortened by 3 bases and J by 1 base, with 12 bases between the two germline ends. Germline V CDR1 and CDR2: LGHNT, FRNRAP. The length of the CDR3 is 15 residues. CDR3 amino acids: CASGFGSAGNTEAFF. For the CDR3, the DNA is TGTGCTAGTGGTTTTGGTAGTGCCGGGAACACTGAAGCTTTCTTT.

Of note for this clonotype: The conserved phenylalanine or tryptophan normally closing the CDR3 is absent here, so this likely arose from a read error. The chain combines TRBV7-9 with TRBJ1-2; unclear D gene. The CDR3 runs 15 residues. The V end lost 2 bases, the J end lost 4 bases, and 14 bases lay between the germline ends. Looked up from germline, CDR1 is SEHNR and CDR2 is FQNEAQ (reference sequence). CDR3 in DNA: TGTGCCAGCAGCTTAAGGACTCTTGGTGGCTATGGCTACACCTGC. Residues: CASSLRTLGGYGYTC.

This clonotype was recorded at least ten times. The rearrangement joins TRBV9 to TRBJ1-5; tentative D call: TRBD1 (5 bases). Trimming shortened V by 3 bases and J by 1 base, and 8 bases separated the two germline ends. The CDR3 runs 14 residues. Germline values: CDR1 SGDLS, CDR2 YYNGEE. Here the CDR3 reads CASSDGTSNQPQHF. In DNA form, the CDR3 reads TGTGCCAGCAGCGACGGGACGAGCAATCAGCCCCAGCATTTT.

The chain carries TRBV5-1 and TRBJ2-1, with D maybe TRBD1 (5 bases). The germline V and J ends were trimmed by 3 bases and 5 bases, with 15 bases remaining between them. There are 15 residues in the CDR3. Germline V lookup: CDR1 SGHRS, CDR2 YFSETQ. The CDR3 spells CASSCTGSQDNEQFF. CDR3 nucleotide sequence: TGCGCCAGCAGCTGTACAGGCTCCCAGGACAATGAGCAGTTCTTC.

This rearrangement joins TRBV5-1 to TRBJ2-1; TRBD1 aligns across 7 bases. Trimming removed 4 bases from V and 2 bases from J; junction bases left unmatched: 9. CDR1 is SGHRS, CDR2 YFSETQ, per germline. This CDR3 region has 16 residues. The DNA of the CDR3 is TGCGCCAGCAGCGCCCTGACAGGGAAAACCTACAATGAGCAGTTCTTC. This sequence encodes CASSALTGKTYNEQFF.

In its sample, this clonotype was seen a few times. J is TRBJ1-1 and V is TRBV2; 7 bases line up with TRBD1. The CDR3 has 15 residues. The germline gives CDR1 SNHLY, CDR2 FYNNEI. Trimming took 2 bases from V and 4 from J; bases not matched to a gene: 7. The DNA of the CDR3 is TGTGCCAGCAGTGAAACTCTAGGACAGGCCACTGAAGCTTTCTTT. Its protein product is CASSETLGQATEAFF.

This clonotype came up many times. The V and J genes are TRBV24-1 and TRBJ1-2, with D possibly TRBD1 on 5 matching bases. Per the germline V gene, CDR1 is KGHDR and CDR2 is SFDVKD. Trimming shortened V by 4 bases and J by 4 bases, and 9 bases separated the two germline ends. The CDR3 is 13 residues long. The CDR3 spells CATSDIDSYGYTF. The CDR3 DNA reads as TGTGCCACCAGTGACATAGACAGCTATGGCTACACCTTC.

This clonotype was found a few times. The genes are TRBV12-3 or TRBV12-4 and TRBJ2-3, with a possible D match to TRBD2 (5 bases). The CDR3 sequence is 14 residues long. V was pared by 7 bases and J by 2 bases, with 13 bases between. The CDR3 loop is CASNLRLSTDTQYF. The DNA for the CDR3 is TGTGCCAGCAACCTTCGACTATCCACAGATACGCAGTATTTT.

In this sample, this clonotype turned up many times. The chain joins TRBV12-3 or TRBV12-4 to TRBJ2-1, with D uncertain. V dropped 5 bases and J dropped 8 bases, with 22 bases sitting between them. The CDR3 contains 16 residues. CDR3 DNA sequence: TGTGCCAGCAGTCCTATCTGGTGGGTAGCTGACCATGAGCAGTTCTTC. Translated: CASSPIWWVADHEQFF.

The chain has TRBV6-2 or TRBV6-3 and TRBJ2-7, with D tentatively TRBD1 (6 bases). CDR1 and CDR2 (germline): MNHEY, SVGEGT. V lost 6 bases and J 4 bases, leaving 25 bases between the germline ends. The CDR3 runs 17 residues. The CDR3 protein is CASSLDLLTGTPYEQYF. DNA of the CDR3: TGTGCCAGCAGCCTAGACCTCCTGACAGGAACACCGTACGAGCAGTACTTC.

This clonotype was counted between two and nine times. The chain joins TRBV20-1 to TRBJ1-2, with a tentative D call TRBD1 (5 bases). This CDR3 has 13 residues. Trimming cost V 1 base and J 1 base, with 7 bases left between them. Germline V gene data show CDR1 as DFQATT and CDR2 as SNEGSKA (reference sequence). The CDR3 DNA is TGCAGTGCTAGAGTGGGGGATAACTATGGCTACACCTTC. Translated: CSARVGDNYGYTF.

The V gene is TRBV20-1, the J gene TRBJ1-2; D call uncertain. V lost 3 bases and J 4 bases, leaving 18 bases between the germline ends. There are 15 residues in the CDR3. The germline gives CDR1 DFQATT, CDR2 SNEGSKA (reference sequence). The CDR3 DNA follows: TGCAGTGCTAGGGGAGGCGAGGGTCGGCTCTATGGCTACACCTTC. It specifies CSARGGEGRLYGYTF.

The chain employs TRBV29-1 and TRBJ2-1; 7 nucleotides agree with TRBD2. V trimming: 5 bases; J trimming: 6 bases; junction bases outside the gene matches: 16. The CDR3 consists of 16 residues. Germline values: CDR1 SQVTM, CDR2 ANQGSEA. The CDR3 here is CSVIGLDLLTSNEQFF. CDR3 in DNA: TGCAGCGTTATCGGACTAGATCTTTTAACATCCAATGAGCAGTTCTTC.

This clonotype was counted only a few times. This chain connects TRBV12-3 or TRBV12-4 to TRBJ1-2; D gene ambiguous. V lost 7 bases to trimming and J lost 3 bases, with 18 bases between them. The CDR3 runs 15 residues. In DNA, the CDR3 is TGTGCCAGCACAATTACAACGAGGGTCGACTATGGCTACACCTTC. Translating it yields CASTITTRVDYGYTF.

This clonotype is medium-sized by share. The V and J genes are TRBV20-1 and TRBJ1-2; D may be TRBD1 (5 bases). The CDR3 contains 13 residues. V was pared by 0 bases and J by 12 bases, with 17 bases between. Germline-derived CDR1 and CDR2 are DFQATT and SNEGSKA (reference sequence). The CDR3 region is CSARDRDGPVNTF. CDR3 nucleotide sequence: TGCAGTGCTAGAGATCGGGACGGCCCAGTCAACACCTTC.

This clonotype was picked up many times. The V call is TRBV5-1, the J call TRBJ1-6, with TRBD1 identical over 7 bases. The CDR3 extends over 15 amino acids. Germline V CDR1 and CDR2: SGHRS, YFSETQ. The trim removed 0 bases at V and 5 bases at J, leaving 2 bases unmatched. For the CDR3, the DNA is TGCGCCAGCAGCTTGGCGCAGGGGGATAATTCACCCCTCCACTTT. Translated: CASSLAQGDNSPLHF. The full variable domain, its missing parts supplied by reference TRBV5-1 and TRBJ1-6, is KAGVTQTPRYLIKTRGQQVTLSCSPISGHRSVSWYQQTPGQGLQFLFEYFSETQRNKGNFPGRFSGRQFSNSRSEMNVSTLELGDSALYLCASSLAQGDNSPLHFGNGTRLTVT.

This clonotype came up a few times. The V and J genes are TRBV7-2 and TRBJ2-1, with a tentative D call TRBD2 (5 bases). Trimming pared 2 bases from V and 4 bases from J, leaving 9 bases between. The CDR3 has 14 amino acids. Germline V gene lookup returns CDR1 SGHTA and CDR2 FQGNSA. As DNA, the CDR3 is TGTGCCAGCAGCTTACCCCCGGGGTACAATGAGCAGTTCTTC. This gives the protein CASSLPPGYNEQFF.

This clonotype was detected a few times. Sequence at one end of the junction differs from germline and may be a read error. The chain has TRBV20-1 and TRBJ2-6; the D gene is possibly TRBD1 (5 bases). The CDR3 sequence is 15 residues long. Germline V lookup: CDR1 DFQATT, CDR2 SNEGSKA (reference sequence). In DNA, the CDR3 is TGCAGTGCTAGAGCAGGAAACTCTGGGGCCAACGTCCAGACTTTC. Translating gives CSARAGNSGANVQTF.